This T cell receptor (beta chain) was sequenced in a study of OX40 agonist ivuxolimab in advanced cancers. As for the study in general: Intravenous ivuxolimab was administered to patients every 2 weeks at 0.01 to 10 mg/kg.

The study's findings and limits: Among the lowest levels of clonal expansion were found in partial responders at 0.1-3.0 mg/kg.

Repertoires were generated with immunoSEQ multiplex PCR, while TCRdb's copy carries only in-frame clones and drops some. The sample has about 85,000 clones, 80% to 90% seen once. The CDR3 sequence is 17 residues long. V was shortened by 2 bases and J by 0 bases, with 12 bases between the two germline ends. The germline gives CDR1 SGDLS, CDR2 YYNGEE. A word on this clone: Its antigen is currently unknown.

The origin of this receptor is an adult with an advanced solid tumor such as melanoma, head and neck, liver or kidney cancer. The rearrangement joins TRBV9 to TRBJ1-6; perhaps TRBD1 as D (5 bases). This material consisted of CD4+ or CD8+ T cells sorted from blood, taken in a trial of the OX40 agonist ivuxolimab. CDR3: CASSVRDSRSYNSPLHF. The CDR3 region has the DNA TGTGCCAGCAGCGTTCGGGACTCCCGCTCCTATAATTCACCCCTCCACTTT.